This T cell receptor beta chain was identified in a study of technical replicates of blood from several donors. Germline V CDR1 and CDR2: MNHEY, SMNVEV (reference sequence). This CDR3 comprises 13 residues. Trimming took 2 bases from V and 7 from J, leaving 9 bases between them. TCRdb's copy holds only in-frame clones and misses some; the assay was immunoSEQ multiplex PCR. Among fewer than 90,000 clones listed, about 94% were seen once. This sequence joins TRBV27 and TRBJ2-1; weak D call: TRBD2 (5 bases). Material for sequencing was T cells isolated from PBMCs. The sequence came from a human donor in good health. DNA for the CDR3: TGTGCCAGCAGTTTAAGTGCGGGTAATGAGCAGTTCTTC. Its translation is CASSLSAGNEQFF.